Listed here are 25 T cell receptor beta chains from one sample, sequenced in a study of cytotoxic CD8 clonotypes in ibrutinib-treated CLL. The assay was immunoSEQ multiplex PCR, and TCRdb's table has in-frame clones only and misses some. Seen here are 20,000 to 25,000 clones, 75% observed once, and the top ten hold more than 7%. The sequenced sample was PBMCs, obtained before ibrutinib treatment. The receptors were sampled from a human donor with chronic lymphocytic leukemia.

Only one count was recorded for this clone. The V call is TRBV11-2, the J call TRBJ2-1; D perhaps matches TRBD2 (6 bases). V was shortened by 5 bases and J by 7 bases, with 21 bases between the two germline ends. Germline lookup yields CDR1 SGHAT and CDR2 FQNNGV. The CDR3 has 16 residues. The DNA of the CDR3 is TGTGCCAGCAGCCCTCAGGGTGGAGGGGTGTTGAATGAGCAGTTCTTC. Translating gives CASSPQGGGVLNEQFF.

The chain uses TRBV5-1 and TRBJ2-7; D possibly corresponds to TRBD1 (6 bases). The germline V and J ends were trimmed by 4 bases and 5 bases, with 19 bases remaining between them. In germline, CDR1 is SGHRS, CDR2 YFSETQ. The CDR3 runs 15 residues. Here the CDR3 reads CASSLGQGGADEQYF. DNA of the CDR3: TGCGCCAGCAGCCTTGGCCAAGGGGGAGCCGACGAGCAGTACTTC.

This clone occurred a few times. The CDR3 coding sequence is TGTGCCAGTAGTATGGGCGGGAGGGCGAATGAGCAGTTCTTC. Translated: CASSMGGRANEQFF. V and J are TRBV19 and TRBJ2-1, with 9 bases fitting TRBD2. Losses at the gene ends were 3 bases for V and 7 bases for J; bases not matched to a gene: 4. The germline V gene has CDR1 LNHDA and CDR2 SQIVND (reference sequence). This CDR3 has 14 residues.

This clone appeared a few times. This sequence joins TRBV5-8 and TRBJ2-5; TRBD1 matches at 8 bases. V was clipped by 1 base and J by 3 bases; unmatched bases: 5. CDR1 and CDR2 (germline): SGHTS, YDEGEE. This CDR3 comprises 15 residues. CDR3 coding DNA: TGTGCCAGCAGCTTGCCTGGACAGGGCAAAGAGACCCAGTACTTC. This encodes CASSLPGQGKETQYF. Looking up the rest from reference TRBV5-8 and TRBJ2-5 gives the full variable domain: EAGVTQSPTHLIKTRGQQATLRCSPISGHTSVYWYQQALGLGLQFLLWYDEGEERNRGNFPPRFSGRQFPNYSSELNVNALELEDSALYLCASSLPGQGKETQYFGPGTRLLVL.

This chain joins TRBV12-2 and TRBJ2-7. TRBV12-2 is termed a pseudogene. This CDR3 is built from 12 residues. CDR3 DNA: TGTGCAAGTCGTAAGTTCTCCTACGAGCAGTACTTC. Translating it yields CASRKFSYEQYF.

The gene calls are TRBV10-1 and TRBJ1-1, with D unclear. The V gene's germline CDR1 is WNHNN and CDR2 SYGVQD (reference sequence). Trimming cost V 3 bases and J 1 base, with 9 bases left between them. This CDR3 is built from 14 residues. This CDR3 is CASSESERNTEAFF. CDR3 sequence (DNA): TGCGCCAGCAGTGAATCCGAGAGGAACACTGAAGCTTTCTTT.

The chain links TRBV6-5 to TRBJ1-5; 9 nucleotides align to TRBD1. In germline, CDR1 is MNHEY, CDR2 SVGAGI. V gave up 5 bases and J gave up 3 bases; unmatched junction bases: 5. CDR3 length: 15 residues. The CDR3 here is CASSPDRGPNQPQHF. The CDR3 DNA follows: TGTGCCAGCAGTCCGGACAGGGGCCCCAATCAGCCCCAGCATTTT.

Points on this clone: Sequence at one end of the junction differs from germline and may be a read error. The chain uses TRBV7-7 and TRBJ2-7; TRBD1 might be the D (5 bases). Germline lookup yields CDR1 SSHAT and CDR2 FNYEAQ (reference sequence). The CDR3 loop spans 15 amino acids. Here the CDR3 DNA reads TGTGCTAGCAGCTCAGGGCCCCAAACCTCCTACGAGCAGTACTTC. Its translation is CASSSGPQTSYEQYF.

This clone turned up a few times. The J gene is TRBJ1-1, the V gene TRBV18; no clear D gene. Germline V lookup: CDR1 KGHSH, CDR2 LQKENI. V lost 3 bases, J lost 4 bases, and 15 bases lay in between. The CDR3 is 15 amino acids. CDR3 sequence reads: CASSPTFFSGTEAFF. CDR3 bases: TGTGCCAGCTCACCTACCTTCTTTTCAGGCACTGAAGCTTTCTTT.

CDR3 in DNA: TGCGCCAGCAGCTTGGCCGGGACTAGGACCCTTGGCGAGCAGTACTTC. It encodes CASSLAGTRTLGEQYF. This chain uses TRBV5-1 with TRBJ2-7, with 8 bases that match TRBD2. This CDR3 has 16 amino acids. Trimming took 0 bases from V and 6 from J; bases not matched to a gene: 11. CDR1 and CDR2 from the germline V gene are SGHRS and YFSETQ.

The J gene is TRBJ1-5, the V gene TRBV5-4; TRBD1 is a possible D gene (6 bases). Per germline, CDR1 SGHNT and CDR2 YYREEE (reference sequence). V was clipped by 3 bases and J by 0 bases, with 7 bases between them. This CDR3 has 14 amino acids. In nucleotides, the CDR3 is TGTGCCAGCAGCTCAGGGGTTAGCAATCAGCCCCAGCATTTT. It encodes CASSSGVSNQPQHF.

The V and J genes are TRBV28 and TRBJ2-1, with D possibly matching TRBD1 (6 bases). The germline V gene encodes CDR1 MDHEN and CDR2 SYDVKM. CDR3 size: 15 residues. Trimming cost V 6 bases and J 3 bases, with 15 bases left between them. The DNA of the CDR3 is TGTGCCAGCAGCAACTTACAGGGTCTCTACAATGAGCAGTTCTTC. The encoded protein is CASSNLQGLYNEQFF.

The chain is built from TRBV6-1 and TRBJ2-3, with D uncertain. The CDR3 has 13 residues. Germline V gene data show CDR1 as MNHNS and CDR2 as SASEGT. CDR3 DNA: TGTGTCACCCATAACCCAAACACAGATACGCAGTATTTT. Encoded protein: CVTHNPNTDTQYF.

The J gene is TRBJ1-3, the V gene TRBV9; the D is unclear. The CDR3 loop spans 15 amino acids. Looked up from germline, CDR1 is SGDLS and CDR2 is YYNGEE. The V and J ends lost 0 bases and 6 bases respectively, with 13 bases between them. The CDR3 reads CASSVGRGRENTIYF. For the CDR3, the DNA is TGTGCCAGCAGCGTAGGCCGTGGGAGAGAAAACACCATATATTTT.

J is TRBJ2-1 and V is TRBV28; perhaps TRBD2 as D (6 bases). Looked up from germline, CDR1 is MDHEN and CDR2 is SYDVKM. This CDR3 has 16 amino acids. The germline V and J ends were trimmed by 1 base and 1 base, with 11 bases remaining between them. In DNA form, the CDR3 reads TGTGCCAGCAGTTTATACGGGGGAAGTTCCTACAATGAGCAGTTCTTC. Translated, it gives CASSLYGGSSYNEQFF.

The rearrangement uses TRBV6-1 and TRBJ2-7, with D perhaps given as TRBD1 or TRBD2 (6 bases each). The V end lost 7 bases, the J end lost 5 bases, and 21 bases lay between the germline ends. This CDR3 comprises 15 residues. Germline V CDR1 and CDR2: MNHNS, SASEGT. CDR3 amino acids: CASTLRGAGKDEQYF. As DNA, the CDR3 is TGTGCCAGCACTCTTAGGGGGGCAGGGAAGGACGAGCAGTACTTC.

The CDR3 region is CASSPLDSRGYTF. The CDR3 DNA reads TGTGCCAGCAGTCCCCTGGACAGTAGGGGCTACACCTTC. The V and J genes are TRBV27 and TRBJ1-2; maybe TRBD1 (6 bases). Trimming left V 5 bases short and J 8 bases short, with 15 bases between. Germline lookup yields CDR1 MNHEY and CDR2 SMNVEV (reference sequence). This CDR3 is 13 amino acids long.

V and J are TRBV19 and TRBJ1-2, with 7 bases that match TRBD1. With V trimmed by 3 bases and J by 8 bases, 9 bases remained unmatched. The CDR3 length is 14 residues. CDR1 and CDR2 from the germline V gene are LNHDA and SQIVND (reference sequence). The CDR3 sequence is CASSIGQVFSGYTF. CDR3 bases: TGTGCCAGTAGTATCGGACAGGTGTTTTCGGGCTACACCTTC.

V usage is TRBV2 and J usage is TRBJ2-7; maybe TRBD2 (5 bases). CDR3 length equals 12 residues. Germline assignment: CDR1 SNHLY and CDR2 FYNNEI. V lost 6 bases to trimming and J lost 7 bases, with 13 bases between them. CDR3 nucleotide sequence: TGTGCCAGCAGGGCGGACTTGGGGGAGCAGTACTTC. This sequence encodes CASRADLGEQYF.

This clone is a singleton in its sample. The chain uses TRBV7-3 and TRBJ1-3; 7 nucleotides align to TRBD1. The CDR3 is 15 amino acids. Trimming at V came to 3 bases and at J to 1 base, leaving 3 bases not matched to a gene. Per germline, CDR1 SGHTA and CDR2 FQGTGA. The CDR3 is CASSLGQPSGNTIYF. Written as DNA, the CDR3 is TGTGCCAGCAGCTTGGGACAGCCATCTGGAAACACCATATATTTT.

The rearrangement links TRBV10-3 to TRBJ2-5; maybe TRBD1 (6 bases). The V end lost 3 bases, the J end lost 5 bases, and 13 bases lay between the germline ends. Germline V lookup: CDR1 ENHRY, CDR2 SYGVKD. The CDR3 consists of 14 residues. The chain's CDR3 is CAISDLGARETQYF. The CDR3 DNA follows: TGTGCCATCAGTGATCTGGGGGCGCGGGAGACCCAGTACTTC.

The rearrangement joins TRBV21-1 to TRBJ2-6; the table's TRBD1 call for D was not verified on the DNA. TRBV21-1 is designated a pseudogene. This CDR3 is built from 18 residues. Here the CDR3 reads CASSTTSGHLSGANVLTF. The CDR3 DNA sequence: TGTGCCAGCAGCACCACATCGGGACACCTGTCTGGGGCCAACGTCCTGACTTTC.

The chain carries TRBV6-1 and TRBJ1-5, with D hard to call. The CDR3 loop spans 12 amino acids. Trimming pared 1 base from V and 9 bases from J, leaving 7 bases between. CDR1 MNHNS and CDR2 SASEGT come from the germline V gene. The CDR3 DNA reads TGTGCCAGCAGTGAAGGTATGGGGCCCCAGCATTTT. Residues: CASSEGMGPQHF.

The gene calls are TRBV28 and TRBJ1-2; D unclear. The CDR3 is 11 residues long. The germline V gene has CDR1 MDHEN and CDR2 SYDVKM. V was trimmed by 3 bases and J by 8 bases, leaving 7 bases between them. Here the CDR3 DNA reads TGTGCCAGCAGTTTGACGTGGGGCTACACCTTC. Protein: CASSLTWGYTF.

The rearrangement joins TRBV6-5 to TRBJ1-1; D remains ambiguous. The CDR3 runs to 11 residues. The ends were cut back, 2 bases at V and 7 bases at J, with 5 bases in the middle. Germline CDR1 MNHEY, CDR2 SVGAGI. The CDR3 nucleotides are TGTGCCAGCAGTTACGGGAGTGAAGCTTTCTTT. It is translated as CASSYGSEAFF.